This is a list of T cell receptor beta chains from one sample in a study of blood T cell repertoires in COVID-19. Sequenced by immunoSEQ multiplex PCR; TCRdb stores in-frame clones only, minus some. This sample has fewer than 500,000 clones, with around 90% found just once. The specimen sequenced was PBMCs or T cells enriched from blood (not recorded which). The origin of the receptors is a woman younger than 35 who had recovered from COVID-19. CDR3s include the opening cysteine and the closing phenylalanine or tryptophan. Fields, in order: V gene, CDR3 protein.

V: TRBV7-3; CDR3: CASSKTGGRGEAFF
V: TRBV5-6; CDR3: CASSPLTGGVEAFF
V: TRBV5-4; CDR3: CASSSRDRGYEQYF
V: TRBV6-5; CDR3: CASSYRGGWETQYF
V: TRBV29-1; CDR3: CSVERRARETQYF
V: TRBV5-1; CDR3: CASSPGLTDPTNEKLFF
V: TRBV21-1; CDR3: CASSKDPGQGRGYGYTF
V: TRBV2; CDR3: CASSLNSPLHF
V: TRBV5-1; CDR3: CASSLDSGGEVTDTQYF
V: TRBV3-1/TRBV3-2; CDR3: CASSQGIVGGLRALNEKLFF
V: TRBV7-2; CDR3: CASSNFDTYNEQFF
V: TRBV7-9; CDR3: CASSFFPSGFIQTQYF
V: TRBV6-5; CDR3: CASSGRRQGGETQYF
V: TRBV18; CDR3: CASSRQGFEVKGEKLFF
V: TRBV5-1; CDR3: CASSTGPNYGYTF
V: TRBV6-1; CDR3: CASSARDGSNRGFYEQYF
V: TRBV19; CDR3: CASSIGIADGYTF
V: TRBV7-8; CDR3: CASSLLQPGGELFF
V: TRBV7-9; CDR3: CASSLWRLPVSPLHF
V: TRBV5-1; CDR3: CASSPGGSGANVLTF
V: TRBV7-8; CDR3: CASSQRRSGRTSGSYNEQFF
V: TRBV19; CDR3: CASSIYSGPSYEQYF
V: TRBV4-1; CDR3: CASSQEPGSTNEKLFF
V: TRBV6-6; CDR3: CASSPGGRETQYF
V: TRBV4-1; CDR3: CASSPTSGVSQETQYF
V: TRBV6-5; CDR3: CASSVGRSDTQYF
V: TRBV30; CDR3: CAWDSGGGSYNEQFF
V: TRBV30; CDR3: CAWRRSTGAEAFF
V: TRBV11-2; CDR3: CASSLGGTDTIYF
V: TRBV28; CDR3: CASSATPVGRILAKNIQYF
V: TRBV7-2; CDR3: CASSFPGQETQYF
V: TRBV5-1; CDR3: CASSLGDPLADAFF
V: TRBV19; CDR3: CASSSGGYNEQFF
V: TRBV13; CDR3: CASSRDRFSLGDYGYTF
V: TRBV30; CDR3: CALQGPFTEAFF
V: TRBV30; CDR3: CAWSPKPGQVSYEQYF
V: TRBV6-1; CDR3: CASSDSLPGGSRLFF
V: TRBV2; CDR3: CASNPRGPGAFF
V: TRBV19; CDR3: CASSIPAGGIGYTF
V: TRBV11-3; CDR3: CASSLSGTDTQYF